The TCR beta chain under discussion was sequenced for a study of early T cells in non-severe SARS-CoV-2 infection. Study as a whole: Sequenced material consisted of bulk RNA (from unsorted whole blood), and chains were unpaired. General observations from the study: VDJdb matches were skewed toward anti-spike CD8 T cell responses.

This CDR3 has 14 residues. Per the germline V gene, CDR1 is SGDLS and CDR2 is YYNGEE. V gave up 2 bases and J gave up 1 base, with 7 bases separating them. Ten or more counts support this clonotype. Antigen specificity is unknown. TCRdb recomputed calls from the 5' RACE reads with MiXCR, one row per CDR3 protein. The table includes about 49,000 distinct CDR3 sequences, 12% detected once. The receptor comes from an adult who was a healthcare worker with PCR-confirmed SARS-CoV-2 infection or an uninfected control (not recorded which). Material: whole blood. V is TRBV9 and J is TRBJ2-1; D uncertain. The CDR3 coding sequence is TGTGCCAGCAGCGTTGACGAGTCCTACAATGAGCAGTTCTTC. Protein product: CASSVDESYNEQFF.